This entry features one T cell receptor beta chain sequence. Using immunoSEQ multiplex PCR, the repertoire was profiled, and TCRdb retains in-frame clones only, with some absent. The sample lists fewer than 70,000 clones; more than 75% were seen once. This specimen comes from a study of glioma-infiltrating T cells after dendritic cell vaccination. About the study: Between about 2002 and 2013, patients got autologous tumor lysate-pulsed dendritic cell vaccines. Monocyte-derived dendritic cells, cultured 6 to 7 days with IL-4 and GM-CSF, were pulsed with autologous tumor lysate.

Trimming removed 1 base from V and 6 bases from J; junction bases left unmatched: 3. The CDR3 totals 13 residues. Germline CDR1 and CDR2: SGHTA and FQGNSA. The time point here: after dendritic cell vaccination, including at tumor progression/relapse. The source is a human donor with glioblastoma. Sequencing was performed on blood, taken after dendritic cell vaccination. This chain joins TRBV7-2 and TRBJ2-7; 7 bases align to TRBD2. CDR3 sequence reads: CASSLVGGSEQYF. DNA for the CDR3: TGTGCCAGCAGCTTAGTGGGAGGGTCCGAGCAGTACTTC.